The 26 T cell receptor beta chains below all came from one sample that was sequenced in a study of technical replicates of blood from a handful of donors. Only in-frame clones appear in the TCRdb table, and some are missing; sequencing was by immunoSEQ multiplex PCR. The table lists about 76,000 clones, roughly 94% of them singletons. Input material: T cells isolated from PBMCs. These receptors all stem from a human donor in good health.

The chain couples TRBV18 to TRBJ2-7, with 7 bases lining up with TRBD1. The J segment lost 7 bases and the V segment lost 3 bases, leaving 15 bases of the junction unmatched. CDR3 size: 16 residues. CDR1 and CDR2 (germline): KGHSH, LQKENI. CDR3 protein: CASSPIHIGQVQEQYF. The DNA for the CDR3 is TGTGCCAGCTCACCTATCCATATCGGACAGGTCCAGGAGCAGTACTTC.

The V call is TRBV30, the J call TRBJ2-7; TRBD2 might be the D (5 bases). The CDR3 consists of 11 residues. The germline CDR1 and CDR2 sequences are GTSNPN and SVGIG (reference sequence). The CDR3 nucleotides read TGTACCTCCGGGGATTTCTACGAGCAGTACTTC. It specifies CTSGDFYEQYF.

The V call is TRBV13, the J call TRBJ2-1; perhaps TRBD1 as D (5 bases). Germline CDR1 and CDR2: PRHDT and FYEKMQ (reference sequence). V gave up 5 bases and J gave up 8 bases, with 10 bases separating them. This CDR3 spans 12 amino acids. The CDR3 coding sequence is TGTGCCAGCAGCCCGCAGGGCGATGAGCAGTTCTTC. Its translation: CASSPQGDEQFF.

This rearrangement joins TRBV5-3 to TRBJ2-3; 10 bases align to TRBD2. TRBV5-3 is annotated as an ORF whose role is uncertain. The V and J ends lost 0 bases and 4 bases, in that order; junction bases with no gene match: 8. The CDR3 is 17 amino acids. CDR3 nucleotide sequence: TGTGCCAGAAGCTTGGACGGCCCCAGCGGGAGGGCAGATACGCAGTATTTT. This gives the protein CARSLDGPSGRADTQYF.

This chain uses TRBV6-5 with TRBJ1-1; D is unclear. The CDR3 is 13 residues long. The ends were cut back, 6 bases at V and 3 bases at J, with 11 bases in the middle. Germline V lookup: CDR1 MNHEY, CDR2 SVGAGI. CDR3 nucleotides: TGTGCCAGCAGCCAGTTTGTGTACACTGAAGCTTTCTTT. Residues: CASSQFVYTEAFF.

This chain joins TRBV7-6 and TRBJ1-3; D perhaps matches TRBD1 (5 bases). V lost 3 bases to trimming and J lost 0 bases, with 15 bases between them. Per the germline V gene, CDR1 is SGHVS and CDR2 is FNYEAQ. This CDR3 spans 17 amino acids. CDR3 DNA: TGTGCCAGCAGCTTCCCCCAGTTGGGGCACTCTGGAAACACCATATATTTT. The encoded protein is CASSFPQLGHSGNTIYF.

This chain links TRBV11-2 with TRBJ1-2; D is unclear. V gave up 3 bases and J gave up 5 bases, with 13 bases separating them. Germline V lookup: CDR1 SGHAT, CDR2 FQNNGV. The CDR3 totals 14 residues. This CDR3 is CASSFRGRRYGYTF. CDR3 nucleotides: TGTGCCAGCAGCTTTCGGGGTCGGCGGTATGGCTACACCTTC.

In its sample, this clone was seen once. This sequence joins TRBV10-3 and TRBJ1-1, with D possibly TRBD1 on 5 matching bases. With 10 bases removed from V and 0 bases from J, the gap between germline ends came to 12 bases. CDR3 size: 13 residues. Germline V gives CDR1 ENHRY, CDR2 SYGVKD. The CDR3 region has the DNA TGTGCCACCGGACAAACCATGAACACTGAAGCTTTCTTT. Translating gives CATGQTMNTEAFF.

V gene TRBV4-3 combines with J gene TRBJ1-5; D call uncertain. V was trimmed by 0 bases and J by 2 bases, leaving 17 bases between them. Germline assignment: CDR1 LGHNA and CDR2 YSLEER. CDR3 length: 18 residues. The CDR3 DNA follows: TGCGCCAGCAGCCAAGATGCCCCAGGAGAGGGAGGCAATCAGCCCCAGCATTTT. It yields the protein CASSQDAPGEGGNQPQHF.

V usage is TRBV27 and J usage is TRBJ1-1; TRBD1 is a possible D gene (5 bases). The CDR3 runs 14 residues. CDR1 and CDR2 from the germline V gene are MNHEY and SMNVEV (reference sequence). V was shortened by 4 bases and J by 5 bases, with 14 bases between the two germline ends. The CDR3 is CASSSTTVLTEAFF. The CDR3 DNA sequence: TGTGCCAGCAGTTCTACGACAGTCCTGACTGAAGCTTTCTTT.

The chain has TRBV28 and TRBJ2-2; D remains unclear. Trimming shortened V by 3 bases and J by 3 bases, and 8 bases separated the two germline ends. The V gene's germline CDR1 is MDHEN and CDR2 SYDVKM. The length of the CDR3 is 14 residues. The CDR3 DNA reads TGTGCCAGCAGTTTTAGGCGGTACACCGGGGAGCTGTTTTTT. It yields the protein CASSFRRYTGELFF.

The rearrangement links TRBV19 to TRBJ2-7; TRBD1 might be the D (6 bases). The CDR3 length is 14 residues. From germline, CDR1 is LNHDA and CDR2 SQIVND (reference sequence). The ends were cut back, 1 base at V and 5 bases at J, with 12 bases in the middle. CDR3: CASSIVTGQNEQYF. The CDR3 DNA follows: TGTGCCAGTAGTATAGTTACAGGGCAGAACGAGCAGTACTTC.

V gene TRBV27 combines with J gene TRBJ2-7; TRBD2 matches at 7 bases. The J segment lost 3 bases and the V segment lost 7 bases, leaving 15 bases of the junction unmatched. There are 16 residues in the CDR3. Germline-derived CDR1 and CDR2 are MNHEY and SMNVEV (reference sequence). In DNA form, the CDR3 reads TGTGCCAGCACCCTACGCTGGGGGGGAGGACGCTACGAGCAGTACTTC. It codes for CASTLRWGGGRYEQYF.

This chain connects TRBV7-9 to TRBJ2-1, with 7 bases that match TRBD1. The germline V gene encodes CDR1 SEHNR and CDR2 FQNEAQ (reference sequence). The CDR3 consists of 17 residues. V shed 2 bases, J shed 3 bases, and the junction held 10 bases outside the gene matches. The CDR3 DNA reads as TGTGCCAGCAGCTTAACAGGGGTAGGGGGTGACTACAATGAGCAGTTCTTC. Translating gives CASSLTGVGGDYNEQFF.

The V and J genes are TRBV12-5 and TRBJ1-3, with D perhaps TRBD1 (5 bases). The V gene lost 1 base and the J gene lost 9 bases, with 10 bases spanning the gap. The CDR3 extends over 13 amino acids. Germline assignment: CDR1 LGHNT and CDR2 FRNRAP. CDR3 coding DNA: TGTGCTAGTGGTTTGGCCGGGGGTGGCACCATATATTTT. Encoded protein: CASGLAGGGTIYF.

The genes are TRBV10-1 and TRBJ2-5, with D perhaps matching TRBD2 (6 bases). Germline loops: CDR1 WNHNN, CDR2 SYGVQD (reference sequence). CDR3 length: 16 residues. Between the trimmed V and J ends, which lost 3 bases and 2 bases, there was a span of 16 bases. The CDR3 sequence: CASSEGRRARQETQYF. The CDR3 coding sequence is TGCGCCAGCAGTGAAGGAAGGAGGGCTCGGCAAGAGACCCAGTACTTC.

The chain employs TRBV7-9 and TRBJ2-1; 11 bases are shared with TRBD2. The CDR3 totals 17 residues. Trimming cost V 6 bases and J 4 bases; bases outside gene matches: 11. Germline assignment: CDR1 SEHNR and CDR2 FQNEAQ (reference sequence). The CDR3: CASSSPGTSGAYNEQFF. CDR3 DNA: TGTGCCAGCAGTTCTCCCGGGACTAGCGGAGCGTACAATGAGCAGTTCTTC.

CDR3 protein: CASSLSRDTQYF. The CDR3 DNA follows: TGTGCCAGCAGTTTATCGCGAGATACGCAGTATTTT. The V and J genes are TRBV27 and TRBJ2-3; no firm D call. Germline V gene data show CDR1 as MNHEY and CDR2 as SMNVEV (reference sequence). The CDR3 has 12 amino acids. V was shortened by 0 bases and J by 5 bases, with 3 bases between the two germline ends.

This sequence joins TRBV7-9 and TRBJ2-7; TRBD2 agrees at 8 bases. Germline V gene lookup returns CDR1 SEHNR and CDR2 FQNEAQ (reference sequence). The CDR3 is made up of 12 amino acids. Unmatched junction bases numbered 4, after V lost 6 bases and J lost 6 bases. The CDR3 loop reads CASSVGGGEQYF. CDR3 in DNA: TGTGCCAGCAGTGTCGGGGGGGGCGAGCAGTACTTC.

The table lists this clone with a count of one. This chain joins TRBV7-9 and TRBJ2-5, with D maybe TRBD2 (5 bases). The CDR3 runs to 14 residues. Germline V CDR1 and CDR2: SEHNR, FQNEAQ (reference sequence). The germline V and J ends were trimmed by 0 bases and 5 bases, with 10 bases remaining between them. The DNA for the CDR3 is TGTGCCAGCAGCTTAGCGAGGGAGTTGGAGACCCAGTACTTC. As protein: CASSLARELETQYF.

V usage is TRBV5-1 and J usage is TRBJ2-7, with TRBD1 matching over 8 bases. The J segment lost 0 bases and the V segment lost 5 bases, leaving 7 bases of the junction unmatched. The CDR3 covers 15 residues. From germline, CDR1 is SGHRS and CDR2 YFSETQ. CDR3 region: CASRSRTGSSYEQYF. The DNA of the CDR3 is TGCGCCAGCAGATCCCGGACAGGGAGCTCCTACGAGCAGTACTTC.

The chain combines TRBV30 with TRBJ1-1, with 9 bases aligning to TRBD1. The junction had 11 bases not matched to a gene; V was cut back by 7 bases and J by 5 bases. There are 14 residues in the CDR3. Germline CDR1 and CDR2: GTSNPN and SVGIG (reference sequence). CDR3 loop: CAYTGTGFGTEAFF. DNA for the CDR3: TGTGCCTATACCGGGACAGGGTTTGGGACTGAAGCTTTCTTT.

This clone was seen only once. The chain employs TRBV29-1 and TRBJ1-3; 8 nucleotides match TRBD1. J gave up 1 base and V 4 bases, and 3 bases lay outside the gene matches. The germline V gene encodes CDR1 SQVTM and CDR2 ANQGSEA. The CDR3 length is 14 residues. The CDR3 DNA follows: TGCAGCGTTGGGACAGGGACTTCTGGAAACACCATATATTTT. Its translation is CSVGTGTSGNTIYF. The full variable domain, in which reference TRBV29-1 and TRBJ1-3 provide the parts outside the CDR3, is SAVISQKPSRDICQRGTSLTIQCQVDSQVTMMFWYRQQPGQSLTLIATANQGSEATYESGFVIDKFPISRPNLTFSTLTVSNMSPEDSSIYLCSVGTGTSGNTIYFGEGSWLTVV.

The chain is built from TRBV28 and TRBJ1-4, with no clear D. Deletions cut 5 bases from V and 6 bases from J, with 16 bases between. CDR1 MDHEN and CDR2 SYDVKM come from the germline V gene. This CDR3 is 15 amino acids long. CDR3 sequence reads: CASSGGSSAYEKLFF. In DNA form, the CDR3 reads TGTGCCAGCAGTGGCGGCAGTTCCGCTTATGAAAAACTGTTTTTT.

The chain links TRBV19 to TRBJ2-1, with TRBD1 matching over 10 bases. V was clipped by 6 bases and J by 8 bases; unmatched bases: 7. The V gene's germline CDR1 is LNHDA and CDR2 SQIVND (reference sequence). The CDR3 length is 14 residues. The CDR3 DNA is TGTGCCAGTAGCGCCGGGACAGGGGTTCATGAGCAGTTCTTC. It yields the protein CASSAGTGVHEQFF.

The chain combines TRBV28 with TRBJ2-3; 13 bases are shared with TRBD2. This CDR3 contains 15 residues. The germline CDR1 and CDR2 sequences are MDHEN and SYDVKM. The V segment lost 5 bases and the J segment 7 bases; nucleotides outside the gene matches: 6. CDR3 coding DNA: TGTGCCAGCAGTCCCCGACTAGCGGGAGGCTATACGCAGTATTTT. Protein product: CASSPRLAGGYTQYF.